Below are 28 T cell receptor beta chains sequenced from a single sample in a study of vaccination effects on CD4 cells after COVID-19 (dated by TCRdb to 2022 to 2024). Library preparation was by the immunoSEQ multiplex PCR assay. The table comes from immuneACCESS by way of TCRdb, which keeps in-frame sequences with V and J called. Part of the clones is missing from these tables; in studies checked, under half for an unresolved V gene and the rest for unknown reasons. The sample has 29,000 or so clones on record, about 73% of them singletons. The top ten constitute roughly 15% of the sample. For these receptors, no antigen is known. To identify antigen-specific CD4+ T cell clonotypes by their expansion, the ViraFEST assay first stimulated PBMC with viral peptide pools and then applied TCR sequencing. After about 9 days of culture, CD4+ T cells were isolated with the EasySep CD4+ T cell isolation kit. Each participant got two doses of an mRNA SARS-CoV-2 vaccine, either BNT162b2 or mRNA-1273.

Specimen: CD4+ T cells from PBMCs cultured with HCoV-OC43 spike peptides, collected after COVID-19 vaccination. In light of the paper, this sample's cell subset or site label describes: HCoV-OC43 spike overlapping peptide pool stimulation. All receptors come from a human donor who received a COVID-19 vaccine.

The chain links TRBV19 to TRBJ1-2; TRBD1 matches at 7 bases. CDR1 is LNHDA, CDR2 SQIVND, per germline (reference sequence). The V gene end was trimmed by 2 bases and the J gene end by 4 bases; junction bases not matched to a gene: 7. The CDR3 runs 15 residues. CDR3: CASSITGVPTYGYTF. The CDR3 coding sequence is TGTGCCAGTAGTATAACAGGGGTCCCGACCTATGGCTACACCTTC.

The V call is TRBV7-8, the J call TRBJ2-7; D call uncertain. CDR1 SGHVS and CDR2 FQNEAQ come from the germline V gene. Trimming took 1 base from V and 4 from J, leaving 11 bases between them. The CDR3 totals 14 residues. The CDR3 loop reads CASSLEGLGYEQYF. CDR3 sequence (DNA): TGTGCCAGCAGCTTAGAAGGTCTGGGTTACGAGCAGTACTTC.

The chain is built from TRBV24-1 and TRBJ2-1; TRBD1 matches 10 bases. The CDR3 is 16 amino acids. Trimming removed 2 bases from V and 6 bases from J; junction bases left unmatched: 6. Germline V gene sequence: CDR1 KGHDR, CDR2 SFDVKD. The CDR3 DNA reads as TGTGCCACCAGTGATTCCTCCCGGGACAGGGGCAATGAGCAGTTCTTC. Amino acid sequence: CATSDSSRDRGNEQFF.

The chain is built from TRBV15 and TRBJ2-2; D not resolved. CDR1 is LNHNV and CDR2 is YYDKDF in the germline V gene (reference sequence). V was cut by 0 bases and J by 7 bases, with 6 bases left in between. This CDR3 spans 13 amino acids. The CDR3 loop is CATSRDGFGELFF. CDR3 coding DNA: TGTGCCACCAGCAGAGATGGTTTCGGGGAGCTGTTTTTT. The full variable domain, in which reference TRBV15 and TRBJ2-2 provide the parts outside the CDR3, is DAMVIQNPRYQVTQFGKPVTLSCSQTLNHNVMYWYQQKSSQAPKLLFHYYDKDFNNEADTPDNFQSRRPNTSFCFLDIRSPGLGDTAMYLCATSRDGFGELFFGEGSRLTVL.

The V call is TRBV18, the J call TRBJ2-5, with 13 bases aligning to TRBD2. CDR1 is KGHSH and CDR2 is LQKENI in the germline V gene. J lost 3 bases, V lost 3 bases, and 4 bases had no gene match. There are 16 residues in the CDR3. CDR3 loop: CASSPRTSGGEETQYF. For the CDR3, the DNA is TGTGCCAGCTCACCTAGGACTAGCGGGGGAGAAGAGACCCAGTACTTC.

The sample holds a few counts of this clone. The J gene is TRBJ1-2, the V gene TRBV3-1 (or the pseudogene TRBV3-2); TRBD1 is a possible D gene (6 bases). V lost 7 bases to trimming and J lost 7 bases, with 13 bases between them. From germline, CDR1 is LGHDT and CDR2 YNNKEL (reference sequence). The CDR3 is 12 amino acids. CDR3: CASTIWGLGYTF. The DNA of the CDR3 is TGTGCCAGCACTATTTGGGGGCTTGGCTACACCTTC.

The rearrangement links TRBV5-6 to TRBJ2-7; a possible D gene is TRBD1 (6 bases). Trimming removed 4 bases at V and 5 bases at J, with 16 bases between. The CDR3 is made up of 14 amino acids. CDR1 is SGHDT, CDR2 YYEEEE, per germline. CDR3 bases: TGTGCCAGCAGCAGCCTACAGGGAGTTAACGAGCAGTACTTC. Protein product: CASSSLQGVNEQYF.

This clone turned up a few times. This chain joins TRBV7-8 and TRBJ2-1; a possible D gene is TRBD1 (6 bases). Germline V gene data show CDR1 as SGHVS and CDR2 as FQNEAQ. The CDR3 contains 16 residues. V was clipped by 5 bases and J by 4 bases, with 18 bases between them. Written as DNA, the CDR3 is TGTGCCAGCAGCCCCTTACAGGGTATCTTTTACAATGAGCAGTTCTTC. Its translation: CASSPLQGIFYNEQFF.

This chain connects TRBV27 to TRBJ1-4; 9 bases are a match to TRBD1. CDR1 is MNHEY, CDR2 SMNVEV, per germline (reference sequence). V dropped 8 bases and J dropped 5; count of bases not matched to a gene: 9. This CDR3 region has 15 residues. CDR3 nucleotides: TGTGCCAGCGGACTCTTGACAGGGGGAAATGAAAAACTGTTTTTT. Translation: CASGLLTGGNEKLFF.

The chain employs TRBV11-1 and TRBJ2-5, with TRBD2 as a possible D gene (7 bases). Germline V gene sequence: CDR1 SGHAT, CDR2 FQDESV (reference sequence). This CDR3 comprises 16 residues. V was trimmed by 4 bases and J by 2 bases, leaving 17 bases between them. The CDR3 DNA follows: TGTGCCAGCAGCTGGGGGCGGGAGCGTTTACAAGAGACCCAGTACTTC. Its protein is CASSWGRERLQETQYF.

This chain connects TRBV4-1 to TRBJ1-4, with TRBD1 as a possible D gene (6 bases). Trimming took off 2 bases at V and 7 bases at J, with 14 bases between the two ends. CDR3 length: 15 residues. Germline CDR1 and CDR2: MGHRA and YSYEKL. The CDR3 sequence is CASSQQTGGPEKLFF. CDR3 coding DNA: TGCGCCAGCAGCCAACAGACAGGAGGCCCTGAAAAACTGTTTTTT.

The chain has TRBV4-1 and TRBJ1-1; weak D call: TRBD1 (5 bases). The CDR3 sequence is 16 residues long. V dropped 0 bases and J dropped 4 bases, with 15 bases sitting between them. The germline V gene encodes CDR1 MGHRA and CDR2 YSYEKL. This CDR3 reads CASSQESGVRGTEAFF. The CDR3 DNA follows: TGCGCCAGCAGCCAAGAGTCGGGGGTGAGGGGCACTGAAGCTTTCTTT.

The V and J genes are TRBV6-2 or TRBV6-3 and TRBJ1-2; no clear D. CDR1 and CDR2 from the germline V gene are MNHEY and SVGEGT. The CDR3 consists of 15 residues. The V end was cut by 4 bases, the J end by 3 bases, with 15 bases between. The CDR3 protein is CASSSLEERYYGYTF. For the CDR3, the DNA is TGTGCCAGCAGTTCCCTAGAAGAAAGATACTATGGCTACACCTTC.

The chain recombines TRBV9 with TRBJ2-2, with TRBD2 matching over 7 bases. Germline loops: CDR1 SGDLS, CDR2 YYNGEE. The junction had 2 bases not matched to a gene; V was cut back by 4 bases and J by 5 bases. The CDR3 is 13 residues long. The CDR3 spells CASSWGGTGELFF. The CDR3 DNA sequence: TGTGCCAGCAGCTGGGGGGGAACCGGGGAGCTGTTTTTT.

The V call is TRBV10-3, the J call TRBJ2-3; 11 nucleotides align to TRBD2. The CDR3 totals 13 residues. V dropped 10 bases and J dropped 8; count of bases not matched to a gene: 8. Germline lookup yields CDR1 ENHRY and CDR2 SYGVKD. CDR3 region: CATTLAGEVTQYF. CDR3 sequence (DNA): TGTGCCACTACACTAGCGGGAGAAGTTACGCAGTATTTT.

This clone was counted only a few times. This chain connects TRBV3-1 (or the pseudogene TRBV3-2) to TRBJ2-2; 13 nucleotides align to TRBD2. Losses at the gene ends were 4 bases for V and 6 bases for J; bases not matched to a gene: 5. CDR3 length: 16 amino acids. Germline values: CDR1 LGHDT, CDR2 YNNKEL (reference sequence). This CDR3 reads CASSRGLAGAAGELFF. The CDR3 nucleotides are TGTGCCAGCAGCCGCGGACTAGCGGGGGCGGCCGGGGAGCTGTTTTTT.

There are a few counts of this clone. This sequence joins TRBV7-9 and TRBJ2-7; tentatively, D is TRBD1 or TRBD2 (5 bases each). CDR1 is SEHNR and CDR2 is FQNEAQ in the germline V gene (reference sequence). The CDR3 contains 14 residues. V was trimmed by 1 base and J by 6 bases, leaving 13 bases between them. CDR3: CASSLGGVKGEQYF. CDR3 sequence (DNA): TGTGCCAGCAGCTTAGGAGGGGTTAAAGGCGAGCAGTACTTC.

The chain combines TRBV10-1 with TRBJ2-2; 9 nucleotides line up with TRBD1. Trimming cost V 6 bases and J 7 bases; bases outside gene matches: 9. Germline V lookup: CDR1 WNHNN, CDR2 SYGVQD (reference sequence). CDR3 length: 15 amino acids. CDR3: CASSAGQGVDGELFF. CDR3 nucleotides: TGCGCCAGCAGCGCGGGACAGGGAGTAGACGGGGAGCTGTTTTTT.

The chain has TRBV5-4 and TRBJ2-3, with D possibly matching TRBD1 (6 bases). Germline values: CDR1 SGHNT, CDR2 YYREEE (reference sequence). V was pared by 0 bases and J by 3 bases, with 8 bases between. This CDR3 has 14 amino acids. The CDR3 DNA sequence: TGTGCCAGCAGCTTGGCGCAGGGGACAGATACGCAGTATTTT. The encoded protein is CASSLAQGTDTQYF.

Only one count was recorded for this clone. The genes are TRBV9 and TRBJ1-1; TRBD1 might be the D (5 bases). Trimming pared 0 bases from V and 2 bases from J, leaving 14 bases between. The CDR3 is 16 amino acids. The V gene's germline CDR1 is SGDLS and CDR2 YYNGEE. CDR3 amino acids: CASSVGIGTFNTEAFF. CDR3 bases: TGTGCCAGCAGCGTAGGAATAGGGACGTTTAACACTGAAGCTTTCTTT.

This chain links TRBV2 with TRBJ1-2; 9 bases map to TRBD1. The CDR3 length is 14 residues. The junction had 9 bases not matched to a gene; V was cut back by 6 bases and J by 7 bases. Germline CDR1 is SNHLY and CDR2 is FYNNEI. The CDR3 nucleotides are TGTGCCAGCAGGCGGGGGACAGGGATGAGTGGCTACACCTTC. It specifies CASRRGTGMSGYTF.

The chain uses TRBV19 and TRBJ2-5; TRBD2 is a possible D gene (6 bases). Trimming took off 5 bases at V and 5 bases at J, with 15 bases between the two ends. Germline V gene data show CDR1 as LNHDA and CDR2 as SQIVND (reference sequence). The CDR3 has 14 amino acids. The CDR3 DNA follows: TGTGCCAGTAGTGGGGGTCTAGGGAGGGAGACCCAGTACTTC. This codes for CASSGGLGRETQYF.

The chain joins TRBV5-4 to TRBJ2-7; no clear D. The length of the CDR3 is 13 residues. V was pared by 4 bases and J by 3 bases, with 11 bases between. The V gene's germline CDR1 is SGHNT and CDR2 YYREEE (reference sequence). CDR3 DNA: TGTGCCAGCAGCCCCGACATGGACTACGAGCAGTACTTC. Translated: CASSPDMDYEQYF.

A single count supports this clone. The V and J genes are TRBV5-1 and TRBJ2-1; no reliable D call. In germline, CDR1 is SGHRS, CDR2 YFSETQ. The CDR3 loop spans 15 amino acids. Trimming shortened V by 7 bases and J by 2 bases, and 16 bases separated the two germline ends. The CDR3 region is CASCPTGLPYNEQFF. The CDR3 DNA follows: TGCGCCAGCTGCCCAACTGGGCTGCCCTACAATGAGCAGTTCTTC.

This chain joins TRBV19 and TRBJ2-5; no clear D gene. V dropped 3 bases and J dropped 5 bases, with 13 bases sitting between them. Germline CDR1 and CDR2: LNHDA and SQIVND (reference sequence). This CDR3 is 14 amino acids long. The CDR3 sequence is CASSILSSMETQYF. The CDR3 DNA follows: TGTGCCAGTAGTATTCTGAGTAGCATGGAGACCCAGTACTTC. The entire variable domain, with the rest obtained from reference TRBV19 and TRBJ2-5, is as follows: DGGITQSPKYLFRKEGQNVTLSCEQNLNHDAMYWYRQDPGQGLRLIYYSQIVNDFQKGDIAEGYSVSREKKESFPLTVTSAQKNPTAFYLCASSILSSMETQYFGPGTRLLVL.

The CDR3 DNA follows: TGTGCCAGCACGCAGGGGGAGGGGACTGAAGCTTTCTTT. It yields the protein CASTQGEGTEAFF. The chain carries TRBV2 and TRBJ1-1; TRBD1 agrees at 7 bases. Trimming at V came to 7 bases and at J to 5 bases, leaving 7 bases not matched to a gene. The CDR3 totals 13 residues. Looked up from germline, CDR1 is SNHLY and CDR2 is FYNNEI. Full variable domain (rest looked up from reference TRBV2 and TRBJ1-1): EPEVTQTPSHQVTQMGQEVILRCVPISNHLYFYWYRQILGQKVEFLVSFYNNEISEKSEIFDDQFSVERPDGSNFTLKIRSTKLEDSAMYFCASTQGEGTEAFFGQGTRLTVV.

The rearrangement joins TRBV24-1 to TRBJ2-5; the D call may be TRBD1 or TRBD2 (5 bases each). CDR3 length: 13 residues. V was clipped by 4 bases and J by 11 bases, with 16 bases between them. Germline values: CDR1 KGHDR, CDR2 SFDVKD. The CDR3 DNA reads as TGTGCCACCAGTGACGATGGACGGGGCCAGCAGTACTTC. It codes for CATSDDGRGQQYF.

The chain employs TRBV10-3 and TRBJ1-1; TRBD1 aligns across 7 bases. The V and J ends lost 4 bases and 3 bases, in that order; junction bases with no gene match: 8. There are 15 residues in the CDR3. Germline V CDR1 and CDR2: ENHRY, SYGVKD. The CDR3 protein is CAISGSTGLDTEAFF. DNA for the CDR3: TGTGCCATCAGTGGATCGACAGGGTTGGACACTGAAGCTTTCTTT.